The rows below give T cell receptor beta chains drawn from one sample of a study of blood T cells in healthy people across ages. TCRdb reanalysed the 5' RACE reads using MiXCR and keeps one entry per CDR3 protein. The data contain roughly 800,000 distinct CDR3 sequences, nearly 60% of them singletons. The material sequenced was blood. Every receptor here comes from a man aged 25-45 years in good health. CDR3s leave out the opening cysteine and the closing phenylalanine or tryptophan. Size values are once, few and many counts, or a class for expanded clones, and some rows have none.

j_gene	v_gene	abundance	CDR3aa
TRBJ2-5	TRBV6-2/TRBV6-3	-	ASSYSLFRGGTETQY
TRBJ2-4	TRBV7-2	-	ASSFLTQGGYAKNIQY
TRBJ2-1	TRBV6-1	-	ASSDRPFAGGYSGEQF
TRBJ1-1	TRBV25-1	-	ASRPGGAEAF
TRBJ2-1	TRBV6-6	-	ACAVRDEQF
TRBJ2-4	TRBV2	-	ASSQGQELNIQY
TRBJ2-6	TRBV7-9	-	ASSPDHSGANVLT
TRBJ2-7	TRBV6-5	few	ASRPRLEVSYEQY
TRBJ2-3	TRBV28	once	ASSFPAGGGTDTQY
TRBJ2-1	TRBV20-1	many	SALGTYEQF
TRBJ2-5	TRBV3-1	-	ASRDNYNQETQY
TRBJ2-1	TRBV11-2	-	ASSFNSGGPDNEQF
TRBJ1-4	TRBV12-3/TRBV12-4	-	ASSTGTGKLF
TRBJ2-3	TRBV5-1	few	ASSLSGRAVTDTQY
TRBJ1-6	TRBV20-1	-	SAEGGITPLH
TRBJ2-5	TRBV6-1	-	ASIRTSGDNEQY
TRBJ2-7	TRBV7-9	-	ASSPPQGPQRGEQY
TRBJ2-1	TRBV27	-	ASSSGGGFSVGNEQF
TRBJ2-7	TRBV7-2	-	ASSLAWTSGVSSYEQY
TRBJ2-3	TRBV5-8	-	ASSLAHLPSGLADTDTQY
TRBJ2-3	TRBV20-1	-	SARDLGPAVGTQY
TRBJ2-5	TRBV14	few	ASSQGLRYGVGETQY
TRBJ2-1	TRBV20-1	-	SAIKQTSSYNEQF
TRBJ1-2	TRBV7-2	-	ASSPRRPSYGYT
TRBJ1-2	TRBV14	-	ASSQRDRTNYGYT
TRBJ2-5	TRBV3-1	-	ASSRRNREGETQY